This T cell receptor beta chain stems from a study of shared clonotypes between healthy human individuals. About the research overall: The study drew on a couple of women and a few men aged 18 to 49 as donors.

Looked up from germline, CDR1 is SEHNR and CDR2 is FQNEAQ (reference sequence). The CDR3 runs 14 residues. V lost 5 bases and J lost 6, with 17 bases in between. Donors comprised only Caucasian adults living in Nashville, Tennessee. Method: immunoSEQ multiplex PCR; TCRdb's copy keeps in-frame clones and lacks some. The table records about 2.4 million clones, under 95% of them present only once. Sequenced material: naive CD4+ T cells from PBMCs. The subset: CD45RA+ positively selected. The chain carries TRBV7-9 and TRBJ2-7; D possibly uses TRBD1 or TRBD2 (5 bases each). This TCR was sampled from a young man in good health. Some clones in this sample may be carry-over from other donors' samples. CDR3 in amino acids: CASSRGQGLFEQYF. The CDR3 region has the DNA TGTGCCAGCAGCCGCGGGCAGGGTTTATTCGAGCAGTACTTC.